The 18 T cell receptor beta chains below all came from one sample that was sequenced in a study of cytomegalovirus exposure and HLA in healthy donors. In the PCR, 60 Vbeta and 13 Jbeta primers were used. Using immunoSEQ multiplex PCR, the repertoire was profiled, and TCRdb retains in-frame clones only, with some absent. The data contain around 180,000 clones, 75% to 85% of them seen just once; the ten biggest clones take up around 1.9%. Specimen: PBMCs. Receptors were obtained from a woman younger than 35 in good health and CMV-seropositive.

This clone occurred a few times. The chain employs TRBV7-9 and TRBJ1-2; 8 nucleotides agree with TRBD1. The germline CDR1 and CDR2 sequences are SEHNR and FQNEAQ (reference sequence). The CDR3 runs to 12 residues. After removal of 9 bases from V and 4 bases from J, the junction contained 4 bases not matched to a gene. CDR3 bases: TGTGCCAGTAGACAGGGGAGCTATGGCTACACCTTC. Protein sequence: CASRQGSYGYTF. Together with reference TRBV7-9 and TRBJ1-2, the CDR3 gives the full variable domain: DTGVSQNPRHKITKRGQNVTFRCDPISEHNRLYWYRQTLGQGPEFLTYFQNEAQLEKSRLLSDRFSAERPKGSFSTLEIQRTEQGDSAMYLCASRQGSYGYTFGSGTRLTVV.

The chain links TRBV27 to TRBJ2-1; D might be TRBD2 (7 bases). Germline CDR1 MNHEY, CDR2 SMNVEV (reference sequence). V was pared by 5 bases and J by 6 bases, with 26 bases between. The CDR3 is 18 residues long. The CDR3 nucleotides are TGTGCCAGCAGTCGCCTTCTCGGGGGGCGGGGCCACCCCAATGAGCAGTTCTTC. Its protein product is CASSRLLGGRGHPNEQFF.

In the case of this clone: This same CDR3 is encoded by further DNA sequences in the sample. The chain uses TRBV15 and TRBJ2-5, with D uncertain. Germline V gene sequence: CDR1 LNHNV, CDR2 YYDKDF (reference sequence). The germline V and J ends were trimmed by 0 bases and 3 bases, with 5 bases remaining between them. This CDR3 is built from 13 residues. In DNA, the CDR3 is TGTGCCACCAGCAGAGATCGGGAAGAGACCCAGTACTTC. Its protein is CATSRDREETQYF.

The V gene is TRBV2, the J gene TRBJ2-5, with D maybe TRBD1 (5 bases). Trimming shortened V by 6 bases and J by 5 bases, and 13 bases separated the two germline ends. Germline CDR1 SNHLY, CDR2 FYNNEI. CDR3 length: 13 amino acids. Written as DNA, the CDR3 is TGTGCCAGCAGGTTCCGACAGACGGAGACCCAGTACTTC. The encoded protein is CASRFRQTETQYF.

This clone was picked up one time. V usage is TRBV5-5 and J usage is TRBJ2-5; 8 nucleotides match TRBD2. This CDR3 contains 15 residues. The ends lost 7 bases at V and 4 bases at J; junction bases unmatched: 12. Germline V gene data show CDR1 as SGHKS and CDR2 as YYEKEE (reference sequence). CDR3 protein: CASFPAGERIETQYF. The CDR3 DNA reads TGTGCCAGCTTCCCAGCGGGGGAAAGAATAGAGACCCAGTACTTC. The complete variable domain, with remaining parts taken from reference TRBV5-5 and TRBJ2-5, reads DAGVTQSPTHLIKTRGQQVTLRCSPISGHKSVSWYQQVLGQGPQFIFQYYEKEERGRGNFPDRFSARQFPNYSSELNVNALLLGDSALYLCASFPAGERIETQYFGPGTRLLVL.

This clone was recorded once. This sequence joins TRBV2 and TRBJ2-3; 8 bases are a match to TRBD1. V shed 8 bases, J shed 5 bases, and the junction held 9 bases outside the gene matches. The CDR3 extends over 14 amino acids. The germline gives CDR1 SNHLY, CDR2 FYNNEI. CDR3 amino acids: CASVPGGRKDTQYF. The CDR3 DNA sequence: TGTGCCAGCGTTCCAGGGGGCCGGAAAGATACGCAGTATTTT.

The CDR3 spells CASSLDPGRDTHGYTF. The CDR3 nucleotides read TGTGCCAGCAGCTTAGATCCAGGGAGGGATACTCATGGCTACACCTTC. J is TRBJ1-2 and V is TRBV11-2, with D perhaps matching TRBD1 (5 bases). V was trimmed by 0 bases and J by 6 bases, leaving 17 bases between them. The CDR3 consists of 16 residues. Germline CDR1 and CDR2: SGHAT and FQNNGV. The full variable domain, in which reference TRBV11-2 and TRBJ1-2 provide the parts outside the CDR3, is EAGVAQSPRYKIIEKRQSVAFWCNPISGHATLYWYQQILGQGPKLLIQFQNNGVVDDSQLPKDRFSAERLKGVDSTLKIQPAKLEDSAVYLCASSLDPGRDTHGYTFGSGTRLTVV.

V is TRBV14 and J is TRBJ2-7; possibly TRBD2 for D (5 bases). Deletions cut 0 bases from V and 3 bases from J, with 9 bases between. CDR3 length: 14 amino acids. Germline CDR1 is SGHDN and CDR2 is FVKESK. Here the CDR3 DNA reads TGTGCCAGCAGCCAAGACAGAGACTACTACGAGCAGTACTTC. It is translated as CASSQDRDYYEQYF.

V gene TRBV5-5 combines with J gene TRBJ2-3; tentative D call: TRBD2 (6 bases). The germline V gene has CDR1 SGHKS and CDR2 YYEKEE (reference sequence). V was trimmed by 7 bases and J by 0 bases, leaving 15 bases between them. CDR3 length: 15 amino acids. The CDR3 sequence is CASGVTGVSTDTQYF. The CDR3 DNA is TGTGCCAGCGGTGTCACGGGGGTCAGCACAGATACGCAGTATTTT.

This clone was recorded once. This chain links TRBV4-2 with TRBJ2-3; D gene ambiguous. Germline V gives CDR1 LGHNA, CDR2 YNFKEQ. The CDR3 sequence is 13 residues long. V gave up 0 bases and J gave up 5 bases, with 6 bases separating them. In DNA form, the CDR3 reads TGTGCCAGCAGCCAAGATCCCCGAGATACGCAGTATTTT. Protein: CASSQDPRDTQYF.

The CDR3 sequence is CASSFDLTDSPLHF. Written as DNA, the CDR3 is TGCGCCAGCAGCTTTGATCTTACTGATTCACCCCTCCACTTT. V gene TRBV5-1 combines with J gene TRBJ1-6; D not resolved. The CDR3 totals 14 residues. The germline CDR1 and CDR2 sequences are SGHRS and YFSETQ. Trimming shortened V by 2 bases and J by 8 bases, and 11 bases separated the two germline ends.

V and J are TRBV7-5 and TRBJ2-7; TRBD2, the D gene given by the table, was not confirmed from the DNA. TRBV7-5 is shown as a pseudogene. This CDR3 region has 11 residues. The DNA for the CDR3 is TGTGTCAGAAGCCCCCGGCGGGAGCAGTACGTC. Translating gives CVRSPRREQYV.

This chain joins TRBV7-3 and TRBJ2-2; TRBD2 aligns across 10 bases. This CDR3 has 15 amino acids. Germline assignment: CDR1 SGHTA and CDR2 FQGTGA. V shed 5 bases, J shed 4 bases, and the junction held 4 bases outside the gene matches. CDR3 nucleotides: TGTGCCAGCAGCCGAGCGGGGGGGCTCACCGGGGAGCTGTTTTTT. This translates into CASSRAGGLTGELFF.

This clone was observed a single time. In nucleotides, the CDR3 is TGTGCCAGCAGAGCCTACACAACCCGGGACAGGGGGCCTGGGCAGTACTTC. It encodes CASRAYTTRDRGPGQYF. This chain uses TRBV2 with TRBJ2-7; 12 nucleotides agree with TRBD1. The CDR3 is 17 amino acids. Germline V lookup: CDR1 SNHLY, CDR2 FYNNEI. J lost 9 bases, V lost 6 bases, and 18 bases had no gene match.

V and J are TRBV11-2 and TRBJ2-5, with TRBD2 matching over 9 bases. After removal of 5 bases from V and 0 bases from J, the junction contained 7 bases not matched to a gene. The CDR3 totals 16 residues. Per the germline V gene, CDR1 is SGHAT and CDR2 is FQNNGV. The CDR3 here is CASSPRTSAYQETQYF. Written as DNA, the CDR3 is TGTGCCAGCAGCCCAAGGACTAGCGCGTACCAAGAGACCCAGTACTTC.

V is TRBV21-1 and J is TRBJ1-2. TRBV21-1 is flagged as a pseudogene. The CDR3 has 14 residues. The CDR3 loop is CASSKPGGNYGYTF. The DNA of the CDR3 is TGTGCCAGCAGCAAGCCAGGAGGTAACTATGGCTACACCTTC.

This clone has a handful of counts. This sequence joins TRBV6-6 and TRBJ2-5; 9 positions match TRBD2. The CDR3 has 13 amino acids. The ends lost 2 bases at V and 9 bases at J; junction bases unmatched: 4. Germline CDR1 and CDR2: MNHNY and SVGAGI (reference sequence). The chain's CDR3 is CASSYGAGGAQYF. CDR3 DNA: TGTGCCAGCAGTTACGGGGCGGGAGGGGCCCAGTACTTC.

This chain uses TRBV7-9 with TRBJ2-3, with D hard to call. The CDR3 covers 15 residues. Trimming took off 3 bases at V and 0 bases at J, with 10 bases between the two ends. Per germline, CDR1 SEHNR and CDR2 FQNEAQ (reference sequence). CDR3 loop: CASSLGDGSTDTQYF. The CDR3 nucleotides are TGTGCCAGCAGCTTGGGCGATGGCAGCACAGATACGCAGTATTTT.